Shown below are 22 T cell receptor beta chains from a single sample sequenced in a study of blood T cell repertoires in COVID-19. TCRdb's table, derived via immunoSEQ multiplex PCR, lists solely in-frame clones and lacks some. The table records approximately 190,000 clones, roughly 86% of them present only once. The sequencing sample was made of peripheral blood. These receptors were collected from a woman in her seventies with active or convalescent COVID-19.

This clone is a singleton in its sample. The genes are TRBV10-3 and TRBJ2-7; 11 nucleotides align to TRBD2. The CDR3 totals 15 residues. V was pared by 10 bases and J by 3 bases, with 11 bases of the junction left unmatched. Germline V gene lookup returns CDR1 ENHRY and CDR2 SYGVKD. In DNA form, the CDR3 reads TGTGCCACATCGGGTACCGGGACTAGCGGCTACGAGCAGTACTTC. Protein: CATSGTGTSGYEQYF.

This clone was observed a few times. CDR3 nucleotides: TGTGCCAGCAGCTACAGAGGGGCCAAAAACATTCAGTACTTC. It codes for CASSYRGAKNIQYF. The chain carries TRBV7-2 and TRBJ2-4, with D possibly TRBD2 on 5 matching bases. The germline CDR1 and CDR2 sequences are SGHTA and FQGNSA. CDR3 length equals 14 residues. The V end lost 4 bases, the J end lost 1 base, and 8 bases lay between the germline ends. The full variable domain, completed using reference TRBV7-2 and TRBJ2-4, is GAGVSQSPSNKVTEKGKDVELRCDPISGHTALYWYRQSLGQGLEFLIYFQGNSAPDKSGLPSDRFSAERTGGSVSTLTIQRTQQEDSAVYLCASSYRGAKNIQYFGAGTRLSVL.

The V call is TRBV6-5, the J call TRBJ2-2; D not certain. The CDR3 is 10 amino acids. Trimming removed 7 bases from V and 7 bases from J, with 4 bases in between. Per the germline V gene, CDR1 is MNHEY and CDR2 is SVGAGI. As DNA, the CDR3 is TGTGCCAGCAACGGCGGGGAGCTGTTTTTT. Its protein is CASNGGELFF.

V gene TRBV10-2 combines with J gene TRBJ2-1; TRBD2 matches at 12 bases. Germline CDR1 reads WSHSY; CDR2 reads SAAADI. The V gene end was trimmed by 7 bases and the J gene end by 3 bases; junction bases not matched to a gene: 4. The CDR3 runs 15 residues. CDR3 DNA: TGCGCCAGCACTCGGACTAGCGGGGACTACAATGAGCAGTTCTTC. Protein product: CASTRTSGDYNEQFF.

This clone has more than one count but fewer than ten. This CDR3 is CASSEFGGETQYF. CDR3 DNA: TGTGCCAGCAGTGAATTTGGAGGGGAGACCCAGTACTTC. The genes are TRBV25-1 and TRBJ2-5; D is perhaps TRBD2 (6 bases). Germline V lookup: CDR1 MGHDK, CDR2 SYGVNS. The CDR3 sequence is 13 residues long. V was clipped by 1 base and J by 5 bases, with 8 bases between them.

The chain uses TRBV3-1 (or the pseudogene TRBV3-2) and TRBJ2-1; TRBD2 agrees at 7 bases. CDR3 length: 17 residues. Trimming cost V 2 bases and J 4 bases; bases outside gene matches: 11. Looked up from germline, CDR1 is LGHDT and CDR2 is YNNKEL (reference sequence). The CDR3 protein is CASSQRGASGFYNEQFF. As DNA, the CDR3 is TGTGCCAGCAGCCAAAGAGGGGCTAGCGGTTTTTACAATGAGCAGTTCTTC.

The chain's CDR3 is CASSAFGLAGFWEQFF. CDR3 coding DNA: TGTGCCAGCAGCGCCTTTGGGCTAGCGGGATTCTGGGAGCAGTTCTTC. The gene calls are TRBV9 and TRBJ2-1; 9 bases line up with TRBD2. The CDR3 extends over 16 amino acids. Germline V lookup: CDR1 SGDLS, CDR2 YYNGEE. The V segment lost 3 bases and the J segment 10 bases; nucleotides outside the gene matches: 14.

The chain has TRBV6-6 and TRBJ2-1; TRBD2 matches at 7 bases. The V and J ends lost 5 bases and 0 bases, in that order; junction bases with no gene match: 10. This CDR3 has 17 amino acids. Germline V CDR1 and CDR2: MNHNY, SVGAGI (reference sequence). The CDR3 protein is CASSRSSGPSSYNEQFF. CDR3 in DNA: TGTGCCAGCAGTAGATCTAGCGGTCCCAGCTCCTACAATGAGCAGTTCTTC.

The CDR3 nucleotides read TGCGCCAGCAGCTTGGCCCCGGCAGGGCCCCGTTTCTCTGGAAACACCATATATTTT. Protein product: CASSLAPAGPRFSGNTIYF. V usage is TRBV5-1 and J usage is TRBJ1-3; possibly TRBD1 for D (5 bases). The CDR3 extends over 19 amino acids. Trimming stripped 0 bases from V and 0 bases from J, with 19 bases between. CDR1 is SGHRS, CDR2 YFSETQ, per germline.

The rearrangement joins TRBV6-1 to TRBJ1-6, with D possibly matching TRBD1 (6 bases). This CDR3 is 18 amino acids long. Germline assignment: CDR1 MNHNS and CDR2 SASEGT. Trimming cost V 1 base and J 3 bases, with 16 bases left between them. CDR3 protein: CASSEVSRWGLYNSPLHF. DNA for the CDR3: TGTGCCAGCAGTGAAGTGTCTAGGTGGGGGCTCTATAATTCACCCCTCCACTTT.

Only a few counts were recorded for this clone. This sequence joins TRBV19 and TRBJ1-6; D is undetermined. CDR1 and CDR2 from the germline V gene are LNHDA and SQIVND (reference sequence). Trimming pared 4 bases from V and 9 bases from J, leaving 19 bases between. The CDR3 consists of 16 residues. CDR3 region: CASSREARRWSSPLHF. Here the CDR3 DNA reads TGTGCCAGTAGTAGAGAGGCTCGACGGTGGAGTTCACCCCTCCACTTT.

The chain carries TRBV15 and TRBJ1-2; 7 bases map to TRBD1. J was trimmed by 8 bases and V by 3 bases; bases with no gene match: 6. Per the germline V gene, CDR1 is LNHNV and CDR2 is YYDKDF (reference sequence). This CDR3 contains 13 residues. The CDR3 sequence is CATSRPTGIGYTF. In nucleotides, the CDR3 is TGTGCCACCAGCAGGCCGACAGGGATAGGCTACACCTTC.

The chain uses TRBV19 and TRBJ2-7, with D perhaps matching TRBD2 (5 bases). Germline loops: CDR1 LNHDA, CDR2 SQIVND (reference sequence). Trimming shortened V by 4 bases and J by 7 bases, and 8 bases separated the two germline ends. This CDR3 region has 11 residues. The CDR3 reads CASSTGIEQYF. DNA for the CDR3: TGTGCCAGTAGTACGGGGATTGAGCAGTACTTC.

As for this clone: Mismatch with germline at one junction end may stem from a read error. The rearrangement links TRBV5-5 to TRBJ2-3, with D possibly matching TRBD2 (5 bases). The CDR3 contains 15 residues. Germline-derived CDR1 and CDR2 are SGHKS and YYEKEE (reference sequence). CDR3: CASSLAPGLVALAVF. In DNA, the CDR3 is TGTGCCAGCAGCTTGGCCCCAGGACTCGTAGCCTTAGCCGTTTTT.

The rearrangement links TRBV19 to TRBJ2-2; D might be TRBD1 (6 bases). Germline V gene lookup returns CDR1 LNHDA and CDR2 SQIVND (reference sequence). The ends were cut back, 8 bases at V and 7 bases at J, with 11 bases in the middle. The CDR3 totals 12 residues. The CDR3: CASGKGVGELFF. For the CDR3, the DNA is TGTGCCAGTGGAAAGGGGGTCGGGGAGCTGTTTTTT.

With regard to this clone: At the DNA level, this CDR3 is encoded by other sequences in the same sample as well. The rearrangement links TRBV5-1 to TRBJ1-1, with a tentative D call TRBD1 (5 bases). Germline CDR1 SGHRS, CDR2 YFSETQ. The CDR3 sequence is 13 residues long. Trimming cost V 5 bases and J 4 bases, with 12 bases left between them. CDR3 in DNA: TGCGCCAGCAGTTTAGACGGGGGCACTGAAGCTTTCTTT. Translation: CASSLDGGTEAFF.

The chain couples TRBV6-5 to TRBJ2-5, with TRBD2 identical over 15 bases. V lost 10 bases and J lost 5; bases outside the gene matches: 8. Germline assignment: CDR1 MNHEY and CDR2 SVGAGI. This CDR3 is 15 amino acids long. The CDR3 spells CATWTSGRAGETQYF. Written as DNA, the CDR3 is TGTGCCACCTGGACTAGCGGGAGGGCCGGGGAGACCCAGTACTTC.

This chain connects TRBV19 to TRBJ1-1; D gene uncertain. CDR3 size: 15 residues. V dropped 7 bases and J dropped 0 bases, with 15 bases sitting between them. Germline lookup yields CDR1 LNHDA and CDR2 SQIVND (reference sequence). The CDR3 region has the DNA TGTGCCAGTACTAACCTTCTCCTCATGAACACTGAAGCTTTCTTT. Encoded protein: CASTNLLLMNTEAFF. Together with reference TRBV19 and TRBJ1-1, the CDR3 gives the full variable domain: DGGITQSPKYLFRKEGQNVTLSCEQNLNHDAMYWYRQDPGQGLRLIYYSQIVNDFQKGDIAEGYSVSREKKESFPLTVTSAQKNPTAFYLCASTNLLLMNTEAFFGQGTRLTVV.

The rearrangement uses TRBV14 and TRBJ2-1; D unclear. V lost 4 bases and J 5 bases, leaving 3 bases between the germline ends. This CDR3 comprises 11 residues. Germline V lookup: CDR1 SGHDN, CDR2 FVKESK. The CDR3 protein is CASSLNNEQFF. In DNA form, the CDR3 reads TGTGCCAGCAGCCTAAACAATGAGCAGTTCTTC.

This chain connects TRBV7-9 to TRBJ1-2; D not resolved. V was pared by 1 base and J by 4 bases, with 13 bases between. Germline CDR1 and CDR2: SEHNR and FQNEAQ (reference sequence). The CDR3 length is 15 residues. The CDR3, as DNA: TGTGCCAGCAGCTTAGTAGCTCCCGGGGTCTATGGCTACACCTTC. It specifies CASSLVAPGVYGYTF.

This sequence joins TRBV19 and TRBJ2-5, with D uncertain. This CDR3 has 15 amino acids. V was shortened by 7 bases and J by 2 bases, with 17 bases between the two germline ends. Germline CDR1 and CDR2: LNHDA and SQIVND (reference sequence). The CDR3 here is CASTLTPQPQETQYF. In nucleotides, the CDR3 is TGTGCCAGTACCCTGACCCCACAGCCTCAAGAGACCCAGTACTTC.

The V gene is TRBV5-1, the J gene TRBJ1-6, with 7 bases identical to TRBD1. CDR1 and CDR2 (germline): SGHRS, YFSETQ. The CDR3 runs to 16 residues. V lost 4 bases to trimming and J lost 3 bases; unmatched junction nucleotides: 7. CDR3 residues: CASSLGQGGYNSPLHF. The CDR3 DNA follows: TGCGCCAGCAGCCTGGGCCAGGGGGGCTATAATTCACCCCTCCACTTT.